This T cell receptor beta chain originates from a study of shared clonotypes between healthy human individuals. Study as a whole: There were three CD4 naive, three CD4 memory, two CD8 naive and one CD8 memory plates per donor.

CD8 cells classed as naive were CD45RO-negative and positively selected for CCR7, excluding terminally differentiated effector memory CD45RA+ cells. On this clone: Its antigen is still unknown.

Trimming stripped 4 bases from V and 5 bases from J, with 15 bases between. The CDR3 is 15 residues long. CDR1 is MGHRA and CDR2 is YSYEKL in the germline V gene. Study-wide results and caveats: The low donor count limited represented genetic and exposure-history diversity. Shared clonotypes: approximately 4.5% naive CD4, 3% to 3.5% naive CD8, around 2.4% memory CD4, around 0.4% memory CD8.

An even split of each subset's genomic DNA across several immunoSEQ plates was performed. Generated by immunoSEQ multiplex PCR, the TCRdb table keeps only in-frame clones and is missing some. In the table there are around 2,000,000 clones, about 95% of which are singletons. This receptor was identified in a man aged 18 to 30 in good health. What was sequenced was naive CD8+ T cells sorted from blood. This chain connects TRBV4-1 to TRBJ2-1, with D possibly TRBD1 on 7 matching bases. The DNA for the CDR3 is TGCGCCAGCAGCCTCCTCCTCAGGGGGGACAATGAGCAGTTCTTC. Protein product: CASSLLLRGDNEQFF.